A single sample gave rise to the 18 T cell receptor beta chains below, sequenced in a study of beta chain features in type 1 diabetes. The antigens for these receptors are not known. Expressed TCRB transcripts were sequenced because the entire RNA isolate underwent reverse transcription. The assay was immunoSEQ multiplex PCR, and TCRdb's table has in-frame clones only and misses some. The data contain hundreds of thousands of clones, approximately 10% of them seen just once; the ten biggest clones take up around 0.018%. Whole-study results and caveats: Across all four CD4+ subsets, people with type 1 diabetes showed modestly shorter TCRB CDR3s.

The sequenced sample consisted of naive CD4+ T cells from blood. The origin of the receptors is a man between 25 and 39 years old with type 1 diabetes.

This clone was seen only a few times. At the DNA level, this CDR3 is encoded by other sequences in the same sample as well. This chain links TRBV7-2 with TRBJ2-3; the match to TRBD2 covers 9 bases. The CDR3 is made up of 15 amino acids. Germline CDR1 is SGHTA and CDR2 is FQGNSA. V lost 1 base, J lost 4 bases, and 3 bases stayed unmatched. In nucleotides, the CDR3 is TGTGCCAGCAGCTTAGTAGCGGGGGCAGCAGATACGCAGTATTTT. Amino acids: CASSLVAGAADTQYF.

This rearrangement joins TRBV5-1 to TRBJ2-5; the match to TRBD2 covers 9 bases. The trim removed 0 bases at V and 1 base at J, leaving 7 bases unmatched. This CDR3 spans 17 amino acids. Germline lookup yields CDR1 SGHRS and CDR2 YFSETQ. The CDR3 reads CASSLAPGAGGQETQYF. In DNA form, the CDR3 reads TGCGCCAGCAGCTTGGCACCAGGAGCGGGGGGCCAAGAGACCCAGTACTTC.

The chain combines TRBV7-2 with TRBJ1-6; no firm D call. Germline V CDR1 and CDR2: SGHTA, FQGNSA. The CDR3 has 12 residues. V lost 5 bases to trimming and J lost 6 bases, with 5 bases between them. The CDR3 DNA is TGTGCCAGCAGCCATTCTAATTCACCCCTCCACTTT. This encodes CASSHSNSPLHF. Filled out from reference TRBV7-2 and TRBJ1-6, the complete variable domain reads GAGVSQSPSNKVTEKGKDVELRCDPISGHTALYWYRQSLGQGLEFLIYFQGNSAPDKSGLPSDRFSAERTGGSVSTLTIQRTQQEDSAVYLCASSHSNSPLHFGNGTRLTVT.

This clone was picked up a small number of times. The rearrangement links TRBV4-1 to TRBJ2-6, with D possibly being TRBD1 (6 bases). V gave up 1 base and J gave up 0 bases, with 10 bases separating them. The CDR3 runs to 17 residues. The germline V gene encodes CDR1 MGHRA and CDR2 YSYEKL. The CDR3 DNA is TGCGCCAGCAGCCAAGTTGTCAGGGGCTCTGGGGCCAACGTCCTGACTTTC. This encodes CASSQVVRGSGANVLTF.

This clone turned up a few times. The genes are TRBV2 and TRBJ1-1; D call uncertain. V lost 8 bases to trimming and J lost 4 bases, with 11 bases between them. Looked up from germline, CDR1 is SNHLY and CDR2 is FYNNEI. This CDR3 contains 12 residues. For the CDR3, the DNA is TGTGCCAGCCGGGAACCAGGCACTGAAGCTTTCTTT. It codes for CASREPGTEAFF.

The rearrangement links TRBV2 to TRBJ2-5; 7 nucleotides match TRBD1. CDR3 length: 14 residues. With V trimmed by 9 bases and J by 0 bases, 7 bases remained unmatched. CDR1 is SNHLY and CDR2 is FYNNEI in the germline V gene. CDR3 coding DNA: TGTGCCAGGAATACCGGGACAGACCAAGAGACCCAGTACTTC. This gives the protein CARNTGTDQETQYF. The full variable domain, in which reference TRBV2 and TRBJ2-5 provide the parts outside the CDR3, is EPEVTQTPSHQVTQMGQEVILRCVPISNHLYFYWYRQILGQKVEFLVSFYNNEISEKSEIFDDQFSVERPDGSNFTLKIRSTKLEDSAMYFCARNTGTDQETQYFGPGTRLLVL.

This clone has only a few counts. The rearrangement uses TRBV28 and TRBJ1-1; TRBD1 aligns across 8 bases. The trim removed 1 base at V and 0 bases at J, leaving 7 bases unmatched. CDR3 length equals 17 residues. Germline V gene lookup returns CDR1 MDHEN and CDR2 SYDVKM. CDR3 in DNA: TGTGCCAGCAGTTTATCCCCGACAGGGGCGGTGAACACTGAAGCTTTCTTT. Translated: CASSLSPTGAVNTEAFF.

The CDR3 protein is CASSTPGDQETQYF. CDR3 DNA sequence: TGTGCCAGTAGTACCCCGGGGGACCAAGAGACCCAGTACTTC. The V call is TRBV19, the J call TRBJ2-5, with D perhaps matching TRBD2 (6 bases). The CDR3 is made up of 14 amino acids. V was trimmed by 4 bases and J by 0 bases, leaving 9 bases between them. The germline V gene encodes CDR1 LNHDA and CDR2 SQIVND (reference sequence).

The rearrangement joins TRBV6-4 to TRBJ2-1, with TRBD2 as a possible D gene (6 bases). Deletions cut 8 bases from V and 2 bases from J, with 13 bases between. Germline values: CDR1 MRHNA, CDR2 SNTAGT. The CDR3 covers 14 residues. The chain's CDR3 is CASSRDFAYNEQFF. The DNA for the CDR3 is TGTGCCAGCTCCCGGGACTTTGCCTACAATGAGCAGTTCTTC.

The chain's CDR3 is CASSWGQGTYNEQFF. The CDR3, as DNA: TGTGCCAGCAGCTGGGGACAGGGGACATACAATGAGCAGTTCTTC. The chain links TRBV5-6 to TRBJ2-1, with 10 positions matching TRBD1. The CDR3 length is 15 residues. Trimming at V came to 3 bases and at J to 4 bases, leaving 4 bases not matched to a gene. Germline CDR1 is SGHDT and CDR2 is YYEEEE. Using reference TRBV5-6 and TRBJ2-1 for the parts outside the CDR3, the full variable domain is DAGVTQSPTHLIKTRGQQVTLRCSPKSGHDTVSWYQQALGQGPQFIFQYYEEEERQRGNFPDRFSGHQFPNYSSELNVNALLLGDSALYLCASSWGQGTYNEQFFGPGTRLTVL.

The table lists this clone with a few counts. This chain joins TRBV20-1 and TRBJ1-1; D gene uncertain. Trimming stripped 8 bases from V and 6 bases from J, with 13 bases between. This CDR3 is 11 amino acids long. Per the germline V gene, CDR1 is DFQATT and CDR2 is SNEGSKA (reference sequence). The CDR3 loop reads CSTSLYSEAFF. The CDR3 DNA follows: TGCAGTACAAGTTTGTATTCTGAAGCTTTCTTT.

The CDR3 nucleotides are TGTGCCAGCAGCTTTCCGAATTCACCCCTCCACTTT. Residues: CASSFPNSPLHF. The chain employs TRBV7-3 and TRBJ1-6; D remains unclear. The CDR3 contains 12 residues. V lost 3 bases to trimming and J lost 7 bases, with 4 bases between them. CDR1 SGHTA and CDR2 FQGTGA come from the germline V gene.

V usage is TRBV4-3 and J usage is TRBJ2-7; D uncertain. Germline V gene lookup returns CDR1 LGHNA and CDR2 YSLEER. Trimming stripped 6 bases from V and 7 bases from J, with 4 bases between. CDR3 size: 9 residues. CDR3 sequence (DNA): TGCGCCAGCAGTGCGGAGCAGTACTTC. This translates into CASSAEQYF.

The chain joins TRBV7-2 to TRBJ2-7, with D maybe TRBD1 (6 bases). The germline V and J ends were trimmed by 4 bases and 3 bases, with 10 bases remaining between them. The CDR3 spans 13 residues. Germline V gives CDR1 SGHTA, CDR2 FQGNSA. The CDR3 sequence: CASSSQGFYEQYF. The CDR3, as DNA: TGTGCCAGCAGCTCTCAGGGGTTCTACGAGCAGTACTTC.

V is TRBV12-5 and J is TRBJ2-5; TRBD1 matches 10 bases. The V and J ends lost 4 bases and 5 bases, in that order; junction bases with no gene match: 7. Germline V gives CDR1 LGHNT, CDR2 FRNRAP. CDR3 length equals 15 residues. The CDR3 spells CASGSGTGVWETQYF. CDR3 DNA sequence: TGTGCTAGTGGTTCCGGGACAGGGGTTTGGGAGACCCAGTACTTC.

The gene calls are TRBV29-1 and TRBJ2-1; 8 bases map to TRBD2. Germline V lookup: CDR1 SQVTM, CDR2 ANQGSEA. V was pared by 5 bases and J by 8 bases, with 8 bases of the junction left unmatched. This CDR3 is 13 amino acids long. The CDR3 loop is CSVPRGAVDEQFF. The CDR3 DNA sequence: TGCAGCGTTCCGCGGGGGGCGGTGGATGAGCAGTTCTTC.

The chain is built from TRBV5-1 and TRBJ1-1, with D maybe TRBD1 (5 bases). CDR1 is SGHRS and CDR2 is YFSETQ in the germline V gene. CDR3 size: 14 residues. Trimming took off 2 bases at V and 4 bases at J, with 12 bases between the two ends. The DNA for the CDR3 is TGCGCCAGCAGCTTAGGCAGGGTGGGCACTGAAGCTTTCTTT. Translated: CASSLGRVGTEAFF.

The chain combines TRBV7-9 with TRBJ1-2, with 8 bases lining up with TRBD1. With V trimmed by 7 bases and J by 1 base, 8 bases remained unmatched. Germline V CDR1 and CDR2: SEHNR, FQNEAQ (reference sequence). The CDR3 totals 15 residues. CDR3 residues: CASNALTGDNYGYTF. The DNA for the CDR3 is TGTGCCAGCAACGCCTTGACAGGGGATAACTATGGCTACACCTTC.